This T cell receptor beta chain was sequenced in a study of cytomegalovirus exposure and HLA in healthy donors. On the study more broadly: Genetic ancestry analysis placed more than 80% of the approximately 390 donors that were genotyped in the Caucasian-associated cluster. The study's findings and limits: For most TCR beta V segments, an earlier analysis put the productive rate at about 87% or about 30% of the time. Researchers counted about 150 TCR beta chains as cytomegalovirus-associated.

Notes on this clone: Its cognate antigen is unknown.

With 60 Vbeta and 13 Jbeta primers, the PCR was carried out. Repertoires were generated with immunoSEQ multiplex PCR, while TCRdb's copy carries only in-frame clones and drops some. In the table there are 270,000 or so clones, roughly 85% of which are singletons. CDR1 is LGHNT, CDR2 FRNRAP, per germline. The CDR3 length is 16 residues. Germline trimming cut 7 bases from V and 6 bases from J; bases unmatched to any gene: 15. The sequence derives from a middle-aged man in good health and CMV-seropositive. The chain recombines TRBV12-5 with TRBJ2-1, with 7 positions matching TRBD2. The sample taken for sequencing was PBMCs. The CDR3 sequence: CASASLPAGEPNEQFF. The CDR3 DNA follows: TGTGCTAGTGCCTCCCTCCCGGCGGGGGAACCCAATGAGCAGTTCTTC. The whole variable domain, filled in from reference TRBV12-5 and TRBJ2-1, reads DARVTQTPRHKVTEMGQEVTMRCQPILGHNTVFWYRQTMMQGLELLAYFRNRAPLDDSGMPKDRFSAEMPDATLATLKIQPSEPRDSAVYFCASASLPAGEPNEQFFGPGTRLTVL.